The clone carrying this T cell receptor beta chain was counted a few times. In germline, CDR1 is LGHDT, CDR2 YNNKEL (reference sequence). The CDR3 loop spans 17 amino acids. With V trimmed by 2 bases and J by 7 bases, 11 bases remained unmatched. This sample was taken from a study of early T cells in non-severe SARS-CoV-2 infection. One entry per CDR3 protein, called by TCRdb with MiXCR from the 5' RACE reads. This sample has around 77,000 distinct CDR3 sequences, with roughly an eighth found just once. This rearrangement joins TRBV3-1 to TRBJ1-4; 9 bases line up with TRBD1. Sequencing used whole blood, obtained at baseline. The receptor's source is an adult who was a healthcare worker with PCR-confirmed SARS-CoV-2 infection or an uninfected control (not recorded which). The donor label of this sample is uncertain. The CDR3 reads CASSQWNTGGAGEKLFF. The CDR3 nucleotides are TGTGCCAGCAGCCAATGGAACACAGGGGGCGCGGGTGAAAAACTGTTTTTT.